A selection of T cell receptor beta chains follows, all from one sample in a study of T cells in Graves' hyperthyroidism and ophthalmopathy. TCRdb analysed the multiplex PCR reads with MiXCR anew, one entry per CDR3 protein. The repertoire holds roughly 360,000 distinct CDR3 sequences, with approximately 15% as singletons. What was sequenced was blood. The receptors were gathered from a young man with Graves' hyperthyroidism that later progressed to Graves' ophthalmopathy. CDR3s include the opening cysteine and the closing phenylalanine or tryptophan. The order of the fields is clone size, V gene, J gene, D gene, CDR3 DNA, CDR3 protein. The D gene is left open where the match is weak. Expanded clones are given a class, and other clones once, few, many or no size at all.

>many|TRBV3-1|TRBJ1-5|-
TGTGCCAGCAGCCAAGGATTCACAGCGAGCAATCAGCCCCAGCATTTT
CASSQGFTASNQPQHF
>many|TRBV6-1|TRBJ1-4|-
TGTGCCAGCAGTGCCACCGGACAGTCTAATGAAAAACTGTTTTTT
CASSATGQSNEKLFF
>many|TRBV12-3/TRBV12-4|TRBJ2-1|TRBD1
TGTGCCAGCAGATATTCCAGGACAGGGAGACACAATGAGCAGTTCTTC
CASRYSRTGRHNEQFF
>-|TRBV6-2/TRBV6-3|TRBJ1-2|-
TGTGCCAGCGCTGGGGGACCCGCTCGCACCTTC
CASAGGPARTF
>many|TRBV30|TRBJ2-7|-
TGTGCCTGGAGTGTATCCCCAACATACGAGCAGTACTTC
CAWSVSPTYEQYF
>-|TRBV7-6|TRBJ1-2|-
TGTGCCAGCAGCTTGGGCTCCGCCGGCTATGGCTACACCTTC
CASSLGSAGYGYTF
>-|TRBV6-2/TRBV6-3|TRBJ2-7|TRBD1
TGTGCCAGCAGTTCTTTTAACAGGGGAACCCACGAGCAGTACTTC
CASSSFNRGTHEQYF
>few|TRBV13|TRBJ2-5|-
TGTGCCAGCAGCCTAAGACTCGGCCAGGCGGCACGCGAGACCCAGTACTTC
CASSLRLGQAARETQYF
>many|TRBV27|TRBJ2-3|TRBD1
TGTGCCAGCAGTTCCCGACAGGGGGGCCGGCGAGATACGCAGTATTTT
CASSSRQGGRRDTQYF
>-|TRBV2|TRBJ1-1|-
TGTGCCAGCAGTGGTTTACAGGGAACTGAAGCTTTCTTT
CASSGLQGTEAFF
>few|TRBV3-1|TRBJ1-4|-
TGTGCCAGCAGCCGACAACCCGAAAAACTGTTTTTT
CASSRQPEKLFF
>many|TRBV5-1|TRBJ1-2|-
TGCGCCAGCAGCTTGGGGGGGACCTTGTGGCGTGGTGGCTACACCTTC
CASSLGGTLWRGGYTF
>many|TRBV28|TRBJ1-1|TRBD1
TGTGCCAGCAGTTTCCCGGACAGGGGGAACACTGAAGCTTTCTTT
CASSFPDRGNTEAFF
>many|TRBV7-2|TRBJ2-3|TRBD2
TGTGCCAGCAGCTTCGGAGGGGCGGGGGGGATAGATACGCAGTATTTT
CASSFGGAGGIDTQYF
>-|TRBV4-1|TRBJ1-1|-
TGCGCCAGCAGCCAAACTAGGACAGCCATGAACACTGAAGCTTTCTTT
CASSQTRTAMNTEAFF
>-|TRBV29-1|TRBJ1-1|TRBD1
TGCAGCGTTGCGACAGGGGGCTGGGTGAACACTGAAGCTTTCTTT
CSVATGGWVNTEAFF
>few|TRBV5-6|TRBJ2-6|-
TGTGCCAGCAGCTTGATTAGTCTGGACGTCCTGACTTTC
CASSLISLDVLTF
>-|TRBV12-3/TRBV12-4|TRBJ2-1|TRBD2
TGTGCCAGCAGTCACGGGGGGGCCGATGGGCAGTTCTTC
CASSHGGADGQFF
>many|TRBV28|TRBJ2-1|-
TGTGCCAGCAGCCTCTTAGAAGGCGGTGAGCAGTTCTTC
CASSLLEGGEQFF
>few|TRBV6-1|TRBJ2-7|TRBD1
TGTGCCAGCAGTGAAGCGGGACAGGGCAGCTACGAGCAGTACTTC
CASSEAGQGSYEQYF
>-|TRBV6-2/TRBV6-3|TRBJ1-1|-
TGTGCCACGGGGACCGCGAACACTGAAGCTTTCTTT
CATGTANTEAFF
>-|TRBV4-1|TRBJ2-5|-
TGCGCCAGCAGCCAACCGACAGGGACCCAGTACTTC
CASSQPTGTQYF
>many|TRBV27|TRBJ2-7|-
TGTGCCAGCAGTTTAGTACCGTCCTACGAGCAGTACTTC
CASSLVPSYEQYF
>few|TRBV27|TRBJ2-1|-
TGTGCCAGCAGGCAGAGCTCCTACAATGAGCAGTTCTTC
CASRQSSYNEQFF
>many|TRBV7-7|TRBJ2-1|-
TGTGCCAGCAGCGTATCCCGGGACCCCGGACCATATGAGCAGTTCTTC
CASSVSRDPGPYEQFF
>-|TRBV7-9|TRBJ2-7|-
TGTGCCAGCAGCTTAGGGGACACTTACGAGCAGTACTTC
CASSLGDTYEQYF
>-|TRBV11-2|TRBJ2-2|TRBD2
TGTGCCAGCAGCTCGATAGCGGGGGGGACGACCGGGGAGCTGTTTTTT
CASSSIAGGTTGELFF
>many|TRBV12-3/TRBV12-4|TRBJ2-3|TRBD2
TGTGCCACCCGGTTTAGCGGGGGCACAGATACGCAGTATTTT
CATRFSGGTDTQYF
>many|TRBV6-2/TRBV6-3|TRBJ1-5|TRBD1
TGTGCCAGCAGTTACCCACTCGGACAGGGCTTTATGAGCAATCAGCCCCAGCATTTT
CASSYPLGQGFMSNQPQHF
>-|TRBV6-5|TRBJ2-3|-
TGTGCCAGCAGTTACGTCGGGCGTTCAACAGATACGCAGTATTTT
CASSYVGRSTDTQYF
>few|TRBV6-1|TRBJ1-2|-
TGTGCCAGCAGCGCCCAGGGAGGAAGTAACTATGGCTACACCTTC
CASSAQGGSNYGYTF
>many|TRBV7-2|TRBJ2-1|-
TGTGCCAGCAGCTTAACGTCGGGGTCAAGCTCCTACAATGAGCAGTTCTTC
CASSLTSGSSSYNEQFF
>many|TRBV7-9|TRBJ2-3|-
TGTGCCAGCAGCCCAGAGGCTTTGTTCACGGATACGCAGTATTTT
CASSPEALFTDTQYF
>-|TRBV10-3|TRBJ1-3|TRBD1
TGTGCCATCGGCGGGACAGGGAGGGGAGGAAACACCATATATTTT
CAIGGTGRGGNTIYF
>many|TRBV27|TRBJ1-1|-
TGTGCCAGCAGTTTGACCGGGGCGGACACTGAAGCTTTCTTT
CASSLTGADTEAFF
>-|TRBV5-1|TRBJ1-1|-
TGCGCCAGCAGCTTCCGGGACTCCCTTCCCCCCATGAACACTGAAGCTTTCTTT
CASSFRDSLPPMNTEAFF